The T cell receptor beta chain described here comes from a study of cytomegalovirus exposure and HLA in healthy donors. PCR used 60 Vbeta primers and 13 Jbeta primers. Libraries were prepared by immunoSEQ multiplex PCR; TCRdb keeps only in-frame clonotypes and omits some of them. The sample lists about 180,000 clones, 80% occurring once. As regards this clone: Its specificity is unknown.

Regarding the study as a whole: HLA alleles showed associations with some 17,000 TCR beta sequences in a later analysis, at a 0.05 false discovery rate.

J gave up 7 bases and V 1 base, and 14 bases lay outside the gene matches. The length of the CDR3 is 19 residues. Germline CDR1 is LGHNA and CDR2 is YSLEER. This receptor was obtained from a woman aged 25 to 45 in good health and CMV-seronegative. Material: PBMCs. The V call is TRBV4-3, the J call TRBJ1-6; 9 positions agree with TRBD1. CDR3 protein: CASSQVGRPGTGFNSPLHF. The CDR3 DNA follows: TGCGCCAGCAGCCAAGTGGGGCGACCCGGGACAGGGTTCAATTCACCCCTCCACTTT.